This T cell receptor beta chain is from a study of CD8+CD57+ T cells in acquired aplastic anemia. TCR beta VDJ and CDR3 profiling used genomic DNA as template. TCRdb ran MiXCR on the reads and lists one entry per CDR3 protein. The table has 400,000 to 450,000 distinct CDR3 sequences, 55% to 75% seen once; the top ten hold 3% to 4.5%. V lost 4 bases to trimming and J lost 0 bases, with 16 bases between them. The germline V gene encodes CDR1 SEHNR and CDR2 FQNEAQ (reference sequence). The CDR3 is made up of 17 amino acids. What was sequenced was sorted CD4+, CD8+, or CD8+CD57+ T cells (not recorded which) from PBMCs. The TCR sequence derives from a human donor in good health, serving as a control. The chain combines TRBV7-9 with TRBJ1-3; no definite D call. The CDR3 region has the DNA TGTGCCAGCAGCTCCCCTTGGGTTCGGAGCTCTGGAAACACCATATATTTT. It yields the protein CASSSPWVRSSGNTIYF. Combining the CDR3 with reference TRBV7-9 and TRBJ1-3 gives the whole variable domain DTGVSQNPRHKITKRGQNVTFRCDPISEHNRLYWYRQTLGQGPEFLTYFQNEAQLEKSRLLSDRFSAERPKGSFSTLEIQRTEQGDSAMYLCASSSPWVRSSGNTIYFGEGSWLTVV.